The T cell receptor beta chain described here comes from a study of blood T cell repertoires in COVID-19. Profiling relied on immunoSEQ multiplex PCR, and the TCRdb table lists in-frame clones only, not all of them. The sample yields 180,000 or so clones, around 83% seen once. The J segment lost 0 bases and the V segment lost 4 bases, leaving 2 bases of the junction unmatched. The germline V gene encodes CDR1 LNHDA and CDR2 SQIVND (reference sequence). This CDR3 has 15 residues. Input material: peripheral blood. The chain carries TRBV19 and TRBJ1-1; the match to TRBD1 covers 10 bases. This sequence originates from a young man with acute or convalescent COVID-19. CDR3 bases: TGTGCCAGTAGTACCGGGACAGGGGTGAACACTGAAGCTTTCTTT. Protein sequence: CASSTGTGVNTEAFF. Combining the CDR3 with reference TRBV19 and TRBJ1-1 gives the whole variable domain DGGITQSPKYLFRKEGQNVTLSCEQNLNHDAMYWYRQDPGQGLRLIYYSQIVNDFQKGDIAEGYSVSREKKESFPLTVTSAQKNPTAFYLCASSTGTGVNTEAFFGQGTRLTVV.